This passage covers 4 T cell receptor beta chains from one sample sequenced in a study of CD8 T cells in ankylosing spondylitis. Via MiXCR, TCRdb re-called the 5' RACE reads, giving one row per CDR3 protein. This repertoire shows 750,000 to 850,000 distinct CDR3 sequences, around 11% found once; its top ten account for roughly 0.51%. These receptors' antigens are unknown. Study results and limitations: One TCR beta motif, made up of eight highly homologous variants, appeared characteristic of ankylosing spondylitis blood.

The specimen sequenced was blood, either unsorted or a sorted T cell fraction (not recorded which). These receptor sequences come from a male donor with ankylosing spondylitis.

The genes are TRBV15 and TRBJ2-4; D might be TRBD1 (6 bases). Germline-derived CDR1 and CDR2 are LNHNV and YYDKDF (reference sequence). V was pared by 0 bases and J by 6 bases, with 12 bases between. The CDR3 runs 15 residues. The CDR3 nucleotides are TGTGCCACCAGCAGAGATACCCCAGGGGTAAACATTCAGTACTTC. Translating gives CATSRDTPGVNIQYF.

The sample holds a few counts of this clonotype. This sequence joins TRBV6-2 or TRBV6-3 and TRBJ1-1; 7 bases fit TRBD1. This CDR3 is 13 amino acids long. The J segment lost 5 bases and the V segment lost 6 bases, leaving 6 bases of the junction unmatched. Germline loops: CDR1 MNHEY, CDR2 SVGEGT. Here the CDR3 reads CASRNDRVTEAFF. The CDR3 region has the DNA TGTGCCAGCAGGAACGACAGGGTAACTGAAGCTTTCTTT.

The chain is built from TRBV6-1 and TRBJ2-1; TRBD2 agrees at 12 bases. Trimming cost V 6 bases and J 6 bases; bases outside gene matches: 6. This CDR3 comprises 15 residues. Germline V CDR1 and CDR2: MNHNS, SASEGT. The CDR3, as DNA: TGTGCCAGCAGGGTGCTAGCGGGAGGGAGCAATGAGCAGTTCTTC. It yields the protein CASRVLAGGSNEQFF.

A few counts support this clonotype. CDR3 DNA sequence: TGTGCCAGCTACGCCCCGGGACAGGGACATGGCTACACCTTC. Protein product: CASYAPGQGHGYTF. The chain recombines TRBV12-3 or TRBV12-4 with TRBJ1-2; 9 nucleotides agree with TRBD1. The CDR3 length is 14 residues. V trimming: 8 bases; J trimming: 6 bases; junction bases outside the gene matches: 10.